What follows is one T cell receptor beta chain and its context. A J-beta primer mix and a sample-barcoded 5' primer were used in a second PCR of about 7 to 12 cycles. TCRdb re-derived calls from the 5' RACE reads in MiXCR, one entry per CDR3 protein. The sample carries almost 1 million distinct CDR3 sequences, roughly 47% recorded once. The CDR3 runs to 14 residues. The germline V gene has CDR1 DFQATT and CDR2 SNEGSKA (reference sequence). After removal of 0 bases from V and 5 bases from J, the junction contained 4 bases not matched to a gene. This entry belongs to a study of blood T cells in healthy people across ages.

This receptor was obtained from a woman in her sixties or seventies in good health. Source material: blood. The rearrangement uses TRBV20-1 and TRBJ2-7, with 10 positions matching TRBD2. Written as DNA, the CDR3 is TGCAGTGCTAGAGAGAGCGGGGGGGCCCACGAGCAGTACTTC. Protein: CSARESGGAHEQYF.